A selection of T cell receptor beta chains follows, all from one sample in a study of cytomegalovirus exposure and HLA in healthy donors. Some clones are missing from TCRdb's copy, which holds only in-frame ones; the method was immunoSEQ multiplex PCR. The sample contains some 150,000 clones, about 80% of which appear only once. The specimen was PBMCs. These receptors were collected from a man younger than 45 in good health and CMV-seropositive. Each CDR3 is given with its conserved first and last residue. A D gene is named only where the DNA matches it firmly. Some rows mark clone size as missing; the rest say once, few, many or name a class of expanded clone.

abundance: NA; j_gene: TRBJ2-7; v_gene: TRBV18; d_gene: TRBD1; CDR3nt: TGTGCCAGCTCACCCGGGACAGCCTACGAGCAGTACTTC; CDR3aa: CASSPGTAYEQYF
abundance: NA; j_gene: TRBJ2-1; v_gene: TRBV7-2; d_gene: NA; CDR3nt: TGTGCCAGCAGCTTCACGGGGGGCGCGTACAATGAGCAGTTCTTC; CDR3aa: CASSFTGGAYNEQFF
abundance: NA; j_gene: TRBJ2-2; v_gene: TRBV5-8; d_gene: TRBD1; CDR3nt: TGTGCCAGCAGCTTGGTGTGGGGCAGGGGGACCGGGGAGCTGTTTTTT; CDR3aa: CASSLVWGRGTGELFF
abundance: NA; j_gene: TRBJ1-1; v_gene: TRBV7-8; d_gene: NA; CDR3nt: TGTGCCAGCAGTATCCTTTGGAACACTGAAGCTTTCTTT; CDR3aa: CASSILWNTEAFF
abundance: once; j_gene: TRBJ1-2; v_gene: TRBV28; d_gene: NA; CDR3nt: TGTGCCAGCAGTTTATTGAGGCGGGGGGCTAACTATGGCTACACCTTC; CDR3aa: CASSLLRRGANYGYTF
abundance: NA; j_gene: TRBJ2-7; v_gene: TRBV5-1; d_gene: NA; CDR3nt: TGCGCCAGCACCCCTGGCGGGTTACGATCCTACGAGCAGTACTTC; CDR3aa: CASTPGGLRSYEQYF
abundance: once; j_gene: TRBJ1-5; v_gene: TRBV30; d_gene: NA; CDR3nt: TGTGCCTGGAGTGTGGAGGGAGGTCAGCCCCAGCATTTT; CDR3aa: CAWSVEGGQPQHF
abundance: NA; j_gene: TRBJ2-4; v_gene: TRBV28; d_gene: NA; CDR3nt: TGTGCCAGCAGTTTTCAGTATCGAAACATTCAGTACTTC; CDR3aa: CASSFQYRNIQYF
abundance: NA; j_gene: TRBJ1-3; v_gene: TRBV28; d_gene: NA; CDR3nt: TGTGCCAGCAGCCCCGCAGGGGCTTACTCTGGAAACACCATATATTTT; CDR3aa: CASSPAGAYSGNTIYF
abundance: few; j_gene: TRBJ2-1; v_gene: TRBV18; d_gene: TRBD1; CDR3nt: TGTGCCAGCTCACCCCCTCAGGGGGCGGGTGAGCAGTTCTTC; CDR3aa: CASSPPQGAGEQFF
abundance: once; j_gene: TRBJ2-3; v_gene: TRBV19; d_gene: TRBD1; CDR3nt: TGTGCCAGTAGTCCCGGGACAGGGGGAGGATACACGCAGTATTTT; CDR3aa: CASSPGTGGGYTQYF
abundance: NA; j_gene: TRBJ2-2; v_gene: TRBV9; d_gene: NA; CDR3nt: TGTGCCAGCAGCACGGGAACCGGGGAGCTGTTTTTT; CDR3aa: CASSTGTGELFF
abundance: NA; j_gene: TRBJ2-5; v_gene: TRBV7-9; d_gene: NA; CDR3nt: TGTTCCAGCAGCCTAAGTGGGTCCGGGTATCAAGAGACCCAGTACTTC; CDR3aa: CSSSLSGSGYQETQYF
abundance: once; j_gene: TRBJ1-4; v_gene: TRBV15; d_gene: NA; CDR3nt: TGTGCCACCAGCAGAGATCTGCCGGCAACTAATGAAAAACTGTTTTTT; CDR3aa: CATSRDLPATNEKLFF
abundance: NA; j_gene: TRBJ2-1; v_gene: TRBV13; d_gene: NA; CDR3nt: TGTGCCAGCAGCCCCGGCAATGAGCAGTTCTTC; CDR3aa: CASSPGNEQFF
abundance: NA; j_gene: TRBJ2-5; v_gene: TRBV30; d_gene: NA; CDR3nt: TGTGCCTGGAGTGTAACTAGTCAGGAGACCCAGTACTTC; CDR3aa: CAWSVTSQETQYF
abundance: NA; j_gene: TRBJ2-6; v_gene: TRBV6-1; d_gene: TRBD2; CDR3nt: TGTGCCAGCAGTGGCACTAGCGGTGGAAGATTCTCTGGGGCCAACGGCCTGACTTTC; CDR3aa: CASSGTSGGRFSGANGLTF
abundance: NA; j_gene: TRBJ2-3; v_gene: TRBV9; d_gene: TRBD2; CDR3nt: TGTGCCAGCAGCGTAGACCCGGGGGGGACTACCTTCACAGATACGCAGTATTTT; CDR3aa: CASSVDPGGTTFTDTQYF
abundance: NA; j_gene: TRBJ1-5; v_gene: TRBV5-4; d_gene: TRBD1; CDR3nt: TGTGCCAGCAGCGTCGGACAGGGGGCGGGTCAGCCCCAGCATTTT; CDR3aa: CASSVGQGAGQPQHF
abundance: NA; j_gene: TRBJ2-5; v_gene: TRBV27; d_gene: NA; CDR3nt: TGTGCCAGCAGTTTTTACTACCAGTACCAAGAGACCCAGTACTTC; CDR3aa: CASSFYYQYQETQYF
abundance: NA; j_gene: TRBJ1-5; v_gene: TRBV19; d_gene: NA; CDR3nt: TGTGCCAGTAGGATCACAGGAGATAGCAATCAGCCCCAGCATTTT; CDR3aa: CASRITGDSNQPQHF
abundance: NA; j_gene: TRBJ2-1; v_gene: TRBV5-1; d_gene: NA; CDR3nt: TGCGCCAGCAGCACCTCGAGCATCACCTACAATGAGCAGTTCTTC; CDR3aa: CASSTSSITYNEQFF
abundance: NA; j_gene: TRBJ2-7; v_gene: TRBV15; d_gene: NA; CDR3nt: TGTGCCACCAGCAGAGATACGCAGGGGAGCTACGAGCAGTACTTC; CDR3aa: CATSRDTQGSYEQYF
abundance: few; j_gene: TRBJ1-1; v_gene: TRBV19; d_gene: TRBD1; CDR3nt: TGTGCCAGTACCCGGACAGGGGTTGAAGAAGCTTTCTTT; CDR3aa: CASTRTGVEEAFF
abundance: once; j_gene: TRBJ1-1; v_gene: TRBV6-1; d_gene: NA; CDR3nt: TGTGCCAGCAGTACAAACGGGGGGACTGAAGCTTTCTTT; CDR3aa: CASSTNGGTEAFF
abundance: NA; j_gene: TRBJ2-1; v_gene: TRBV6-5; d_gene: TRBD2; CDR3nt: TGTGCCAGCAGTTACTTCCAGGGGACTAGCCATGAGCAGTTCTTC; CDR3aa: CASSYFQGTSHEQFF
abundance: once; j_gene: TRBJ1-2; v_gene: TRBV7-2; d_gene: NA; CDR3nt: TGTGCCAGCAGCTTACGGGGATCTGGCTACACCTTC; CDR3aa: CASSLRGSGYTF
abundance: NA; j_gene: TRBJ1-4; v_gene: TRBV2; d_gene: TRBD1; CDR3nt: TGTGCCAGCAGGGAACAGGGGGTTACTGAAAAACTGTTTTTT; CDR3aa: CASREQGVTEKLFF
abundance: NA; j_gene: TRBJ1-4; v_gene: TRBV28; d_gene: NA; CDR3nt: TGTGCCAGCAGGTTTCGGAAGAACAGATCGAATGAAAAACTGTTTTTT; CDR3aa: CASRFRKNRSNEKLFF
abundance: NA; j_gene: TRBJ2-6; v_gene: TRBV19; d_gene: NA; CDR3nt: TGTGCCAGCCAAATAAGGGGCATTCAGTACTCTGGGGCCAACGTCCTGACTTTC; CDR3aa: CASQIRGIQYSGANVLTF
abundance: NA; j_gene: TRBJ2-5; v_gene: TRBV27; d_gene: TRBD2; CDR3nt: TGTGCCAGCAGTTCTTCCCACGCGGGAGAGCAAGAGACCCAGTACTTC; CDR3aa: CASSSSHAGEQETQYF
abundance: NA; j_gene: TRBJ1-1; v_gene: TRBV5-7; d_gene: TRBD1; CDR3nt: TGTGCCAGCAGCTTGGCAGAGACAGGGGTGGAAGACACTGAAGCTTTCTTT; CDR3aa: CASSLAETGVEDTEAFF
abundance: NA; j_gene: TRBJ1-3; v_gene: TRBV4-1; d_gene: NA; CDR3nt: TGCGCCAGCAGCCAAGATGACAGCACTGGAAACACCATATATTTT; CDR3aa: CASSQDDSTGNTIYF
abundance: NA; j_gene: TRBJ1-3; v_gene: TRBV28; d_gene: NA; CDR3nt: TGTGCCAGGGAGTTACGAAACACCATATATTTT; CDR3aa: CARELRNTIYF
abundance: NA; j_gene: TRBJ2-2; v_gene: TRBV28; d_gene: NA; CDR3nt: TGTGCCACATGCCGGTCCACCGGGGAGCTGTTTTTT; CDR3aa: CATCRSTGELFF
abundance: few; j_gene: TRBJ1-2; v_gene: TRBV27; d_gene: NA; CDR3nt: TGTGCCAGCAGTATCCGACAGGAAGGCTATGGCTACACCTTC; CDR3aa: CASSIRQEGYGYTF
abundance: NA; j_gene: TRBJ1-1; v_gene: TRBV11-2; d_gene: TRBD1; CDR3nt: TGTGCCAGCAGCTTAGGGACAGGGTCGATTGAAGCTTTCTTT; CDR3aa: CASSLGTGSIEAFF
abundance: NA; j_gene: TRBJ1-1; v_gene: TRBV6-4; d_gene: TRBD1; CDR3nt: TGTGCCAGCAGTTCGACAGGGGGCCCTGAAGCTTTCTTT; CDR3aa: CASSSTGGPEAFF
abundance: NA; j_gene: TRBJ1-2; v_gene: TRBV2; d_gene: NA; CDR3nt: TGTGCCAGCACCGAGGAAGGGGGGGTTAACTATGGCTACACCTTC; CDR3aa: CASTEEGGVNYGYTF
abundance: NA; j_gene: TRBJ2-7; v_gene: TRBV28; d_gene: TRBD1; CDR3nt: TGTGCCAGCAGTTGGGACAGCTCCTACGAGCAGTACTTC; CDR3aa: CASSWDSSYEQYF
abundance: NA; j_gene: TRBJ1-3; v_gene: TRBV28; d_gene: TRBD1; CDR3nt: TGTGCCAGCAGAACAGGGGGCACTGGAAACACCATATATTTT; CDR3aa: CASRTGGTGNTIYF
abundance: NA; j_gene: TRBJ1-5; v_gene: TRBV18; d_gene: NA; CDR3nt: TGTGCCAGCTCACCTCCGGGGGGGAATCAGCCCCAGCATTTT; CDR3aa: CASSPPGGNQPQHF
abundance: NA; j_gene: TRBJ1-5; v_gene: TRBV28; d_gene: NA; CDR3nt: TGTGCCAGCAGTCCCCAGGGGAAGGCAGTTTATAGCAATCAGCCCCAGCATTTT; CDR3aa: CASSPQGKAVYSNQPQHF
abundance: NA; j_gene: TRBJ2-7; v_gene: TRBV4-1; d_gene: TRBD2; CDR3nt: TGCGCCAGCAGCCGGGGACTAGCGGGGCGGTCCTACGAGCAGTACTTC; CDR3aa: CASSRGLAGRSYEQYF
abundance: NA; j_gene: TRBJ1-2; v_gene: TRBV5-6; d_gene: TRBD1; CDR3nt: TGTGCCAGCAGCTTCGGACAGGACCCGGCATATGGCTACACCTTC; CDR3aa: CASSFGQDPAYGYTF
abundance: NA; j_gene: TRBJ2-3; v_gene: TRBV2; d_gene: NA; CDR3nt: TGTGCCAGCAGTGCTCAGGGTGGCACAGATACGCAGTATTTT; CDR3aa: CASSAQGGTDTQYF
abundance: NA; j_gene: TRBJ1-2; v_gene: TRBV28; d_gene: NA; CDR3nt: TGTGCCAGCCGCGAATCCCCAACAGGGTCCAGTTTAATGGGCTACACCTTC; CDR3aa: CASRESPTGSSLMGYTF